These 27 T cell receptor beta chains came from one sample sequenced in a study of neoadjuvant anti-PD-1 for oral cavity cancer. Described time point: after neoadjuvant nivolumab, at surgical resection. Sequenced by immunoSEQ multiplex PCR; TCRdb stores in-frame clones only, minus some. The data show roughly 40,000 clones, 65% to 80% seen once. The sequencing used PBMCs, collected after nivolumab (anti-PD-1) treatment. These receptor sequences come from a person between 40 and 85 years old with oral cavity squamous cell carcinoma.

This clone was found once. The chain links TRBV20-1 to TRBJ2-2; the D is unclear. CDR1 DFQATT and CDR2 SNEGSKA come from the germline V gene (reference sequence). V was shortened by 3 bases and J by 4 bases, with 3 bases between the two germline ends. The CDR3 totals 11 residues. The DNA for the CDR3 is TGCAGTGCTAGGGGCACCGGGGAGCTGTTTTTT. Translated, it gives CSARGTGELFF.

V usage is TRBV6-1 and J usage is TRBJ2-1; 10 nucleotides align to TRBD2. Germline V gives CDR1 MNHNS, CDR2 SASEGT. The CDR3 length is 16 residues. Trimming took 0 bases from V and 8 from J; bases not matched to a gene: 7. CDR3 bases: TGTGCCAGCAGTGAAGCAAAGCGGGGGGGCCTGGATGAGCAGTTCTTC. Its protein product is CASSEAKRGGLDEQFF.

The CDR3 DNA sequence: TGTGCCAGTAGTTCCCCACCAGGGACAGGGGCTGGTCAGCCCCAGCATTTT. Protein: CASSSPPGTGAGQPQHF. V is TRBV19 and J is TRBJ1-5; TRBD1 agrees at 10 bases. CDR1 LNHDA and CDR2 SQIVND come from the germline V gene (reference sequence). The CDR3 is 17 residues long. The junction had 13 bases not matched to a gene; V was cut back by 5 bases and J by 6 bases. The full variable domain, completed using reference TRBV19 and TRBJ1-5, is DGGITQSPKYLFRKEGQNVTLSCEQNLNHDAMYWYRQDPGQGLRLIYYSQIVNDFQKGDIAEGYSVSREKKESFPLTVTSAQKNPTAFYLCASSSPPGTGAGQPQHFGDGTRLSIL.

V is TRBV6-6 and J is TRBJ2-2; 8 nucleotides match TRBD1. The CDR3 spans 15 residues. V dropped 1 base and J dropped 6; count of bases not matched to a gene: 4. CDR1 MNHNY and CDR2 SVGAGI come from the germline V gene (reference sequence). The CDR3 DNA follows: TGTGCCAGCAGTTACTTACAGGGGGTTTCCGGGGAGCTGTTTTTT. Translating it yields CASSYLQGVSGELFF.

The chain combines TRBV19 with TRBJ2-3; the D is unclear. Germline CDR1 LNHDA, CDR2 SQIVND (reference sequence). The CDR3 covers 14 residues. V lost 1 base and J 4 bases, leaving 9 bases between the germline ends. The CDR3 sequence: CASSIGTSADTQYF. Written as DNA, the CDR3 is TGTGCCAGTAGTATAGGGACCAGCGCAGATACGCAGTATTTT.

The chain couples TRBV19 to TRBJ1-5; no firm D call. Trimming removed 4 bases from V and 5 bases from J, with 9 bases in between. The CDR3 is 13 amino acids. Germline-derived CDR1 and CDR2 are LNHDA and SQIVND (reference sequence). CDR3 in DNA: TGTGCCAGTAGTAGGGGTGGGGATCAGCCCCAGCATTTT. This gives the protein CASSRGGDQPQHF.

This chain links TRBV7-9 with TRBJ1-1; no definite D call. The V end was cut by 5 bases, the J end by 1 base, with 11 bases between. The CDR3 runs 14 residues. Germline assignment: CDR1 SEHNR and CDR2 FQNEAQ (reference sequence). In DNA, the CDR3 is TGTGCCAGCAGCGGCGGGATGAAGAACACTGAAGCTTTCTTT. Encoded protein: CASSGGMKNTEAFF.

V usage is TRBV6-5 and J usage is TRBJ2-3; 8 bases line up with TRBD2. This CDR3 has 15 residues. Germline values: CDR1 MNHEY, CDR2 SVGAGI. V trimming: 7 bases; J trimming: 0 bases; junction bases outside the gene matches: 6. The CDR3 nucleotides are TGTGCCAGCAAGGAGCGGGGGCCTAGCACAGATACGCAGTATTTT. Translation gives CASKERGPSTDTQYF.

The chain uses TRBV10-2 and TRBJ2-2, with unresolved D. The V and J ends lost 7 bases and 1 base respectively, with 19 bases between them. CDR1 is WSHSY, CDR2 SAAADI, per germline. The CDR3 loop spans 17 amino acids. The CDR3 reads CASNGLRMTLNTGELFF. DNA for the CDR3: TGCGCCAGCAATGGCCTCCGCATGACCTTGAACACCGGGGAGCTGTTTTTT.

The chain couples TRBV6-4 to TRBJ1-1; D call uncertain. Germline V gene lookup returns CDR1 MRHNA and CDR2 SNTAGT. The CDR3 has 13 amino acids. Between the trimmed V and J ends, which lost 4 bases and 1 base, there was a span of 7 bases. CDR3 DNA sequence: TGTGCCAGCAGTGCGGAGGGGAACACTGAAGCTTTCTTT. This translates into CASSAEGNTEAFF.

The chain joins TRBV28 to TRBJ1-4; D ambiguous. This CDR3 is built from 11 residues. Trimming shortened V by 10 bases and J by 7 bases, and 10 bases separated the two germline ends. Per germline, CDR1 MDHEN and CDR2 SYDVKM. CDR3 amino acids: CATITGEKLFF. CDR3 nucleotides: TGTGCCACCATCACGGGTGAAAAACTGTTTTTT. Looking up the rest from reference TRBV28 and TRBJ1-4 gives the full variable domain: DVKVTQSSRYLVKRTGEKVFLECVQDMDHENMFWYRQDPGLGLRLIYFSYDVKMKEKGDIPEGYSVSREKKERFSLILESASTNQTSMYLCATITGEKLFFGSGTQLSVL.

J is TRBJ1-5 and V is TRBV19; D not resolved. Germline lookup yields CDR1 LNHDA and CDR2 SQIVND (reference sequence). Trimming removed 5 bases at V and 6 bases at J, with 11 bases between. This CDR3 is built from 13 residues. DNA for the CDR3: TGTGCCAGTAGTTTATTATCGCGTCAGCCCCAGCATTTT. Translation: CASSLLSRQPQHF.

This chain connects TRBV18 to TRBJ1-1; a weak D match, TRBD1 (6 bases). The length of the CDR3 is 16 residues. Germline V gives CDR1 KGHSH, CDR2 LQKENI. The V gene lost 3 bases and the J gene lost 4 bases, with 18 bases spanning the gap. The CDR3 nucleotides read TGTGCCAGCTCACCTCACCCAGGGGCGGAGAGCACTGAAGCTTTCTTT. Translating gives CASSPHPGAESTEAFF.

As regards this clone: Sequence at one end of the junction differs from germline and may be a read error. V gene TRBV7-7 combines with J gene TRBJ2-1; D perhaps matches TRBD1 (5 bases). Per the germline V gene, CDR1 is SSHAT and CDR2 is FNYEAQ (reference sequence). The CDR3 is made up of 15 amino acids. This CDR3 is CASSSQVSSYNEQFF. CDR3 nucleotides: TGTGCTAGCAGCTCACAGGTGAGCTCCTACAATGAGCAGTTCTTC.

This clone was recorded a few times. The chain links TRBV19 to TRBJ1-5; TRBD1 might be the D (6 bases). V was cut by 1 base and J by 4 bases, with 14 bases left in between. The CDR3 totals 16 residues. Germline CDR1 LNHDA, CDR2 SQIVND (reference sequence). The CDR3 DNA sequence: TGTGCCAGTAGTATAGGGGCAACGGGGGCGAATCAGCCCCAGCATTTT. This encodes CASSIGATGANQPQHF.

The chain carries TRBV7-3 and TRBJ2-3; TRBD2 aligns across 11 bases. Germline V gives CDR1 SGHTA, CDR2 FQGTGA. This CDR3 comprises 16 residues. Trimming cost V 5 bases and J 6 bases; bases outside gene matches: 10. CDR3 residues: CASSRELAGGLDTQYF. The CDR3 region has the DNA TGTGCCAGCAGCAGAGAGCTAGCGGGAGGCCTCGATACGCAGTATTTT.

The chain couples TRBV29-1 to TRBJ2-1, with D perhaps TRBD1 (7 bases). Germline V gene sequence: CDR1 SQVTM, CDR2 ANQGSEA. The V end lost 6 bases, the J end lost 1 base, and 16 bases lay between the germline ends. The CDR3 is made up of 15 amino acids. The CDR3 DNA reads as TGCAGCGTCCAGGGGGATAGCGGTTCCTACAATGAGCAGTTCTTC. It translates to CSVQGDSGSYNEQFF.

The chain couples TRBV14 to TRBJ2-1; no clear D. Trimming pared 2 bases from V and 4 bases from J, leaving 3 bases between. This CDR3 is built from 12 residues. Germline CDR1 is SGHDN and CDR2 is FVKESK. In DNA form, the CDR3 reads TGTGCCAGCAGCCAACTTTACAATGAGCAGTTCTTC. Translation gives CASSQLYNEQFF.

The chain uses TRBV10-3 and TRBJ2-1, with D perhaps matching TRBD2 (6 bases). Germline V CDR1 and CDR2: ENHRY, SYGVKD. The CDR3 has 16 residues. The V and J ends lost 0 bases and 6 bases respectively, with 15 bases between them. The CDR3 loop reads CAISESGTYGLNEQFF. The CDR3 DNA is TGTGCCATCAGTGAGTCTGGGACTTATGGTCTCAATGAGCAGTTCTTC.

The V call is TRBV7-8, the J call TRBJ1-1; no reliable D call. V was pared by 5 bases and J by 0 bases, with 16 bases between. The CDR3 has 16 amino acids. CDR1 SGHVS and CDR2 FQNEAQ come from the germline V gene. The CDR3: CASSTIGRVMNTEAFF. The CDR3 region has the DNA TGTGCCAGCAGCACAATAGGGCGGGTAATGAACACTGAAGCTTTCTTT.

This clone was recorded once. The rearrangement links TRBV11-2 to TRBJ2-2, with a tentative D call TRBD1 (6 bases). The CDR3 is 14 residues long. The V and J ends lost 5 bases and 4 bases respectively, with 11 bases between them. The germline V gene encodes CDR1 SGHAT and CDR2 FQNNGV. The CDR3 here is CASSVLQGTGELFF. The CDR3 coding sequence is TGTGCCAGCAGCGTCTTACAGGGCACCGGGGAGCTGTTTTTT.

V gene TRBV9 combines with J gene TRBJ1-5; D may be TRBD1 (6 bases). This CDR3 has 15 residues. CDR1 and CDR2 from the germline V gene are SGDLS and YYNGEE. V lost 7 bases, J lost 4 bases, and 18 bases lay in between. The CDR3 sequence: CASEFKTGANQPQHF. CDR3 nucleotide sequence: TGTGCCAGCGAATTCAAGACAGGTGCTAATCAGCCCCAGCATTTT.

The chain joins TRBV10-3 to TRBJ1-3, with TRBD1 identical over 10 bases. Trimming took 3 bases from V and 8 from J; bases not matched to a gene: 7. Germline CDR1 reads ENHRY; CDR2 reads SYGVKD. The CDR3 consists of 15 residues. The CDR3 DNA sequence: TGTGCCATCAGTGACCCGGGACAGGGGCCCTACACCATATATTTT. Its protein product is CAISDPGQGPYTIYF.

This chain joins TRBV23-1 and TRBJ1-2; D unclear. TRBV23-1 qualifies as an ORF whose function is uncertain. Deletions cut 2 bases from V and 4 bases from J, with 11 bases between. There are 14 residues in the CDR3. The chain's CDR3 is CASSQVPRFYGYTF. In nucleotides, the CDR3 is TGCGCCAGCAGTCAAGTCCCCCGATTCTATGGCTACACCTTC.

Regarding this clone: It is likely a read error, because the conserved phenylalanine at the end of the CDR3 is missing. The J gene is TRBJ1-2, the V gene TRBV2, with D tentatively TRBD1 (6 bases). The CDR3 loop spans 12 amino acids. Germline V gene sequence: CDR1 SNHLY, CDR2 FYNNEI. Trimming pared 5 bases from V and 4 bases from J, leaving 8 bases between. This CDR3 reads CASSTDSYGYTL. As DNA, the CDR3 is TGTGCCAGCAGTACGGACAGCTATGGCTACACCCTC.

Turning to this clone: Mismatch with germline at one junction end may stem from a read error. The rearrangement links TRBV29-1 to TRBJ1-1; unclear D gene. The germline V gene has CDR1 SQVTM and CDR2 ANQGSEA. This CDR3 region has 10 residues. The CDR3 DNA reads as TGCAGCGTCGAAGACACTGAAGCTTTCTTT. Translation: CSVEDTEAFF.

This clone was picked up a small number of times. The chain is built from TRBV7-2 and TRBJ1-2; 7 bases align to TRBD1. J gave up 2 bases and V 2 bases, and 2 bases lay outside the gene matches. Germline V gene lookup returns CDR1 SGHTA and CDR2 FQGNSA. CDR3 length: 14 amino acids. The CDR3 DNA reads as TGTGCCAGCAGCTTACGGGACAGCAACTATGGCTACACCTTC. Translation gives CASSLRDSNYGYTF.